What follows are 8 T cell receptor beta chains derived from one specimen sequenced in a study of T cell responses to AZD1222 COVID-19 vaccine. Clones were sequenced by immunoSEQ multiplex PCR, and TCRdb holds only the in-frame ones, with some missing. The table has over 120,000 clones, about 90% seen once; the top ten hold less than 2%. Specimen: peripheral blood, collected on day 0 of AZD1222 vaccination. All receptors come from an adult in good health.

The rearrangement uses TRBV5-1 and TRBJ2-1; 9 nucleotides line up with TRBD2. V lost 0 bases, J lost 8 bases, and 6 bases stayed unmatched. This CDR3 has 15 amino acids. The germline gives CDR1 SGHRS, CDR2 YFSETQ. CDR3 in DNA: TGCGCCAGCAGCTTGGGTGCGGGGGGGCCCGATGAGCAGTTCTTC. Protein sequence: CASSLGAGGPDEQFF.

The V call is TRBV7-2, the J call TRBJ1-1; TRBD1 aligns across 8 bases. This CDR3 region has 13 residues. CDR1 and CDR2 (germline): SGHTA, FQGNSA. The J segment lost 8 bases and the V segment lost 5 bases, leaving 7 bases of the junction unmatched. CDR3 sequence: CASSTTGVWEAFF. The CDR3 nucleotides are TGTGCCAGCAGCACGACAGGGGTTTGGGAAGCTTTCTTT.

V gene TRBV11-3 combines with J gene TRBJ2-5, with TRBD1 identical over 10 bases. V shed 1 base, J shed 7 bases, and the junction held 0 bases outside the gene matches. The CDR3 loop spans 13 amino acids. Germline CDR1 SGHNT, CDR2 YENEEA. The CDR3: CASSLGTGGTQYF. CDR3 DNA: TGTGCCAGCAGCTTAGGGACAGGGGGGACCCAGTACTTC.

CDR3 sequence (DNA): TGTGCCAGTACCCCCTCCCCGGGGCGCGGCGAGCAGTACTTC. This translates into CASTPSPGRGEQYF. This sequence joins TRBV19 and TRBJ2-7; D tentatively reads TRBD1 or TRBD2 (5 bases each). The length of the CDR3 is 14 residues. Deletions cut 7 bases from V and 6 bases from J, with 19 bases between. The V gene's germline CDR1 is LNHDA and CDR2 SQIVND (reference sequence). Full variable domain (outside the CDR3, taken from reference TRBV19 and TRBJ2-7): DGGITQSPKYLFRKEGQNVTLSCEQNLNHDAMYWYRQDPGQGLRLIYYSQIVNDFQKGDIAEGYSVSREKKESFPLTVTSAQKNPTAFYLCASTPSPGRGEQYFGPGTRLTVT.

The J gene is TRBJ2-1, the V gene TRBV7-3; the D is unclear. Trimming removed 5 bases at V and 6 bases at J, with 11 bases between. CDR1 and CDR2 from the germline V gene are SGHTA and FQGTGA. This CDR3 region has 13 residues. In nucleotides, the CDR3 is TGTGCCAGCAGCCCCTCGGGCCCCAATGAGCAGTTCTTC. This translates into CASSPSGPNEQFF.

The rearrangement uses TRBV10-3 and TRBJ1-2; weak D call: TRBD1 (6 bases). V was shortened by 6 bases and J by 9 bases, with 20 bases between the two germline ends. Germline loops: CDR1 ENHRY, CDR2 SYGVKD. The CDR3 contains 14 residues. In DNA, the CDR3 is TGTGCCATCAGCAGGTCTGAGGGGGAAGCCAGCTACACCTTC. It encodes CAISRSEGEASYTF.

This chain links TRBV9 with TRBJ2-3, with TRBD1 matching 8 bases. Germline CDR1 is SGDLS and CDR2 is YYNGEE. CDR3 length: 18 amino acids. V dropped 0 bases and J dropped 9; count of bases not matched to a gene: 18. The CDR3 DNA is TGTGCCAGCAGCGTAGACCCCCCGGACTCAGGGGGCACGGGGACGCAGTATTTT. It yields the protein CASSVDPPDSGGTGTQYF.

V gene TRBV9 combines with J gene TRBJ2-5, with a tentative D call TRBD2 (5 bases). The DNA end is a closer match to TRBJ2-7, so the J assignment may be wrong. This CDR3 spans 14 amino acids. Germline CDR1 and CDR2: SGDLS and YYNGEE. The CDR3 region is CASSASGVSYEQYF. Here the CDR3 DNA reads TGTGCCAGCAGCGCCTCCGGGGTCTCCTACGAGCAGTACTTC.